This T cell receptor beta chain was captured by sequencing in a study of cytomegalovirus exposure and HLA in healthy donors. Study results and limitations: Researchers left out some V segments, among them TRBV6-2 and TRBV6-3, as indistinguishable. Sequencing likely produced, as an artifact, a cluster of highly shared sequence variants.

Regarding this clone: The antigen is undetermined.

The PCR employed 60 Vbeta primers together with 13 Jbeta primers. Here immunoSEQ multiplex PCR was the method, and the copy in TCRdb shows in-frame clones only, minus some. This table holds 180,000 or so clones, approximately 79% found once. All donors participated as healthy donors of bone marrow. Germline CDR1 MNHEY, CDR2 SMNVEV (reference sequence). V shed 3 bases and J shed 2 bases, with 12 bases lying between them. The CDR3 sequence is 15 residues long. The chain carries TRBV27 and TRBJ2-3; a weak D match, TRBD2 (5 bases). This TCR came from a man in his fifties or sixties in good health and CMV-seropositive. Sequencing was done on a sample of PBMCs. In DNA form, the CDR3 reads TGTGCCAGCAGTTTCGGAACTAGAATCACAGATACGCAGTATTTT. Translated: CASSFGTRITDTQYF.